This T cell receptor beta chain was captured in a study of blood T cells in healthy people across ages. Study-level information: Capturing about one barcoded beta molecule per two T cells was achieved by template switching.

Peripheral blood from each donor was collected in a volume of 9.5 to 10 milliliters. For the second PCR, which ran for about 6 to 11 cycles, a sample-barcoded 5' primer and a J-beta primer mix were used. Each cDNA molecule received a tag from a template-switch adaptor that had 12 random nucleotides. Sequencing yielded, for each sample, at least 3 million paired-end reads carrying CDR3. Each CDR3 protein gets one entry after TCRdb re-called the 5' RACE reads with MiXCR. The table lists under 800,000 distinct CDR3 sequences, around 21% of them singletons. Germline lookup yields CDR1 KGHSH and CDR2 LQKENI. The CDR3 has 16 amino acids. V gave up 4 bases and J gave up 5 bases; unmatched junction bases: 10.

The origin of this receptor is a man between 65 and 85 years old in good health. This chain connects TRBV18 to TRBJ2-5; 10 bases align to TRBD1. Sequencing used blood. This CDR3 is CASSRPGQGFSETQYF. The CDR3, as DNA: TGTGCCAGCTCACGACCGGGACAGGGGTTTTCGGAGACCCAGTACTTC.